This is a list of T cell receptor beta chains from one sample in a study of shared clonotypes between healthy human individuals. TCRdb keeps only in-frame clones here, not all; method: immunoSEQ multiplex PCR. The sample records a few million clones, more than 90% being singletons. Sequenced: naive CD4+ T cells sorted from blood. Every receptor here comes from a man in his late teens or twenties in good health. Both conserved end residues are part of each CDR3. D genes are given only for firm matches. For some rows the clone size is stated as once, few or many, or as a class when expanded; others skip it.

>TRBD2|TRBJ2-1|TRBV9|-
TGTGCCAGCAGCGTAGCTCTAGCGGACTACAATGAGCAGTTCTTC
CASSVALADYNEQFF
>-|TRBJ2-2|TRBV7-8|-
TGTGCCAGCAGCTTAGCGCTTACGTTCTCCGGGGAGCTGTTTTTT
CASSLALTFSGELFF
>TRBD2|TRBJ2-5|TRBV5-4|-
TGTGCCAGCATTCAGGGCGGGAGAGAGACCCAGTACTTC
CASIQGGRETQYF
>TRBD1|TRBJ2-7|TRBV30|-
TGTGTCGGAGGACAGGCCCCCTACGAGCAGTACTTC
CVGGQAPYEQYF
>-|TRBJ2-3|TRBV25-1|-
TGTGCCAGCGCTTCCTCGGGGGAGAGGACAGATACGCAGTATTTT
CASASSGERTDTQYF
>TRBD2|TRBJ2-3|TRBV5-4|-
TGTGCCAGCAGCTCGGCGGGGGGGCTCACAGATACGCAGTATTTT
CASSSAGGLTDTQYF
>-|TRBJ1-6|TRBV2|-
TGTGCCACGGGCCCTATACAGGGTTTGGGGGAACCCCTCCACTTT
CATGPIQGLGEPLHF
>-|TRBJ1-1|TRBV14|-
TGTGCCAGCAGCCAAGAAGCCCAAGGCACTGAAGCTTTCTTT
CASSQEAQGTEAFF
>-|TRBJ1-2|TRBV6-5|-
TGTGCCAGCAGTTACCATACAGGGAACTATGGCTACACCTTC
CASSYHTGNYGYTF
>TRBD1|TRBJ2-7|TRBV19|-
TGTGCCAGTAGTACCCTGACAGGGGCATCCTACGAGCAGTACTTC
CASSTLTGASYEQYF
>-|TRBJ2-2|TRBV4-1|-
TGCGCCAGCAGCCAAGATGGGGGGTCAAAGGGGGAGCTGTTTTTT
CASSQDGGSKGELFF
>TRBD1|TRBJ2-6|TRBV2|-
TGTGCCTCGAGGACAGGGGGTTCTTCTGGGGCCAACGTCCTGACTTTC
CASRTGGSSGANVLTF
>-|TRBJ2-3|TRBV2|-
TGTGCCAGCAACGAGCGTTACGGAGCCCGACTGAAGGACACAGATACGCAGTATTTT
CASNERYGARLKDTDTQYF
>-|TRBJ1-5|TRBV19|-
TGTGCCAGTAGTATTGGGGTAAATCAGCCCCAGCATTTT
CASSIGVNQPQHF
>-|TRBJ2-1|TRBV30|few
TGTGCCTGGAGTGTGGGGTACAGAGAGTTCTTC
CAWSVGYREFF
>TRBD2|TRBJ2-3|TRBV5-4|few
TGTGCCAGCAGCTTGGGGACTAGCGGGGTCACAGATACGCAGTATTTT
CASSLGTSGVTDTQYF